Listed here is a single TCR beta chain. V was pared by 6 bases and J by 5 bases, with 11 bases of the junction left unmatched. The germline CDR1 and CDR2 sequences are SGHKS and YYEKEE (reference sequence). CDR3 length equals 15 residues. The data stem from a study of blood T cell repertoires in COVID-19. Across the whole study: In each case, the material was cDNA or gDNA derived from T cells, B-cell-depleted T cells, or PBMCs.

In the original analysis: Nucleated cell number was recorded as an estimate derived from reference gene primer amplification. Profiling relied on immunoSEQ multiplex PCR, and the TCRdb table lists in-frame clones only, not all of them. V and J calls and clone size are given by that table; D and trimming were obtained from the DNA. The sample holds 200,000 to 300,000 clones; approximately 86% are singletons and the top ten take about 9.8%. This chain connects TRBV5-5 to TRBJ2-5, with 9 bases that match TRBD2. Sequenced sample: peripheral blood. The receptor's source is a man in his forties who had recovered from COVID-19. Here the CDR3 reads CASNMVRGGLETQYF. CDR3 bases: TGTGCCAGCAACATGGTGCGGGGGGGACTCGAGACCCAGTACTTC.